This TCR beta chain was identified in a study of cytomegalovirus exposure and HLA in healthy donors. PCR used 60 Vbeta primers and 13 Jbeta primers. Some clones are missing from TCRdb's copy, which holds only in-frame ones; the method was immunoSEQ multiplex PCR. This sample has 150,000 to 200,000 clones, with around 76% found just once. Trimming removed 0 bases at V and 7 bases at J, with 16 bases between. The V gene's germline CDR1 is MNHEY and CDR2 SMNVEV (reference sequence). This CDR3 has 16 residues. Study observations and caveats: Available immune exposure information covered CMV serostatus only. Using the classifier, cytomegalovirus status was reportedly diagnosed with high specificity and sensitivity.

This clone was seen more than once but under ten times. The antigen remains unidentified. Unrecorded immune exposure was likely among donors, who were nominally healthy when sampled. The sequenced material came from PBMCs. This receptor was taken from a man younger than 40 in good health and CMV-seronegative. This chain uses TRBV27 with TRBJ1-5, with D maybe TRBD1 (5 bases). DNA for the CDR3: TGTGCCAGCAGTTTATCGCCCAGGGCACATCACCAGCCCCAGCATTTT. Protein: CASSLSPRAHHQPQHF.